One and the same sample provided the 28 T cell receptor beta chains below, sequenced in a study of OX40 agonist ivuxolimab in advanced cancers. The protocol was immunoSEQ multiplex PCR, while the TCRdb copy is restricted to in-frame clones and leaves out a portion. The sample consists of tens of thousands of clones, about 87% of them appearing once. The sample here was CD4+ or CD8+ T cells sorted from blood, taken in a trial of the OX40 agonist ivuxolimab. All receptors derive from an adult with an advanced solid tumor such as melanoma, head and neck, liver or kidney cancer.

This chain uses TRBV2 with TRBJ1-5; 9 nucleotides match TRBD1. The CDR3 length is 15 residues. V was clipped by 4 bases and J by 7 bases; unmatched bases: 8. Germline V gene lookup returns CDR1 SNHLY and CDR2 FYNNEI. The CDR3 spells CASSVLGQGQQPQHF. The CDR3 DNA follows: TGTGCCAGCAGTGTCTTGGGACAGGGACAGCAGCCCCAGCATTTT.

V usage is TRBV19 and J usage is TRBJ1-5; D remains unclear. Trimming cost V 5 bases and J 6 bases, with 8 bases left between them. The CDR3 spans 12 residues. The germline V gene has CDR1 LNHDA and CDR2 SQIVND (reference sequence). The CDR3 DNA reads TGTGCCAGTAGTCCTTTGAGTCAGCCCCAGCATTTT. It translates to CASSPLSQPQHF.

The rearrangement joins TRBV18 to TRBJ1-2; 12 bases align to TRBD1. CDR1 KGHSH and CDR2 LQKENI come from the germline V gene. Germline trimming cut 1 base from V and 2 bases from J; bases unmatched to any gene: 11. This CDR3 is 19 amino acids long. CDR3 sequence (DNA): TGTGCCAGCTCACCACTAGGCCCCGGGACAGGGGGCGCGAACTATGGCTACACCTTC. It specifies CASSPLGPGTGGANYGYTF.

This rearrangement joins TRBV30 to TRBJ1-3, with D maybe TRBD1 (5 bases). The germline gives CDR1 GTSNPN, CDR2 SVGIG (reference sequence). Trimming removed 4 bases from V and 0 bases from J, with 7 bases in between. The CDR3 extends over 13 amino acids. CDR3 in amino acids: CAWNQGSGNTIYF. CDR3 sequence (DNA): TGTGCCTGGAACCAGGGCTCTGGAAACACCATATATTTT.

As DNA, the CDR3 is TGTGCCACCAGCAGAGTGGCTAGTGCCTACAATGAGCAGTTCTTC. Protein: CATSRVASAYNEQFF. V usage is TRBV15 and J usage is TRBJ2-1; D gene ambiguous. CDR3 length: 15 amino acids. With 1 base removed from V and 2 bases from J, the gap between germline ends came to 9 bases. In germline, CDR1 is LNHNV, CDR2 YYDKDF (reference sequence).

This chain joins TRBV30 and TRBJ2-3; the match to TRBD1 covers 7 bases. Per germline, CDR1 GTSNPN and CDR2 SVGIG (reference sequence). V was clipped by 8 bases and J by 0 bases; unmatched bases: 11. This CDR3 is built from 15 residues. The CDR3 region has the DNA TGTGCCAGTCAGCCTAGGGGGCCTAGCACAGATACGCAGTATTTT. Translation: CASQPRGPSTDTQYF.

Only one count was recorded for this clone. At one of its ends the junction is not consistent with the germline gene, which may arise from a read error. V is TRBV4-1 and J is TRBJ1-2, with D possibly being TRBD1 (6 bases). CDR1 and CDR2 (germline): MGHRA, YSYEKL. CDR3 length: 13 amino acids. The CDR3 here is CASSQTGFYVYTF. CDR3 bases: TGCGCCAGCAGCCAAACAGGGTTCTATGTCTACACCTTC.

The rearrangement links TRBV9 to TRBJ2-1; 13 bases are a match to TRBD2. J gave up 9 bases and V 4 bases, and 7 bases lay outside the gene matches. This CDR3 is built from 15 residues. CDR1 is SGDLS and CDR2 is YYNGEE in the germline V gene. The CDR3 bases are TGTGCCAGCAGCCTCGGACTAGCGGGAGAAGGTGAGCAGTTCTTC. It specifies CASSLGLAGEGEQFF.

V gene TRBV7-3 combines with J gene TRBJ1-2; unclear D gene. Germline CDR1 and CDR2: SGHTA and FQGTGA. V was shortened by 0 bases and J by 5 bases, with 10 bases between the two germline ends. The CDR3 has 14 amino acids. The CDR3 is CASSLTGDRYGYTF. Here the CDR3 DNA reads TGTGCCAGCAGCTTAACCGGGGATCGGTATGGCTACACCTTC.

The chain couples TRBV6-5 to TRBJ1-1, with D tentatively TRBD1 (5 bases). V lost 7 bases, J lost 0 bases, and 15 bases lay in between. The germline gives CDR1 MNHEY, CDR2 SVGAGI. There are 15 residues in the CDR3. Here the CDR3 reads CASTAPGSMNTEAFF. Written as DNA, the CDR3 is TGTGCCAGCACTGCTCCAGGGTCTATGAACACTGAAGCTTTCTTT.

The V and J genes are TRBV5-4 and TRBJ1-3; a weak D match, TRBD1 (5 bases). Germline values: CDR1 SGHNT, CDR2 YYREEE (reference sequence). The germline V and J ends were trimmed by 3 bases and 0 bases, with 13 bases remaining between them. The CDR3 spans 16 residues. The CDR3 bases are TGTGCCAGCAGCTCTTGGACACCGAACTCTGGAAACACCATATATTTT. It encodes CASSSWTPNSGNTIYF.

The gene calls are TRBV6-1 and TRBJ2-1; TRBD2 might be the D (5 bases). The CDR3 contains 15 residues. In germline, CDR1 is MNHNS, CDR2 SASEGT. The V and J ends lost 2 bases and 3 bases respectively, with 11 bases between them. The CDR3 DNA sequence: TGTGCCAGCAGTGAAATTGCGGCGGGCTACAATGAGCAGTTCTTC. It is translated as CASSEIAAGYNEQFF.

The chain recombines TRBV18 with TRBJ1-2; D uncertain. In germline, CDR1 is KGHSH, CDR2 LQKENI. The CDR3 sequence is 13 residues long. V lost 3 bases and J 5 bases, leaving 10 bases between the germline ends. Here the CDR3 reads CASSPNEEYGYTF. CDR3 bases: TGTGCCAGCTCACCTAACGAGGAGTATGGCTACACCTTC.

On this clone itself: Other DNA sequences in this sample translate to the same CDR3. The CDR3 DNA sequence: TGTGCCACCAGCAGAGATAGGGGCAAGGATACGACACCCAACTCGGACATTCAGTACTTC. It specifies CATSRDRGKDTTPNSDIQYF. The chain employs TRBV15 and TRBJ2-4, with TRBD1 as a possible D gene (5 bases). Germline V CDR1 and CDR2: LNHNV, YYDKDF (reference sequence). V was clipped by 0 bases and J by 8 bases, with 29 bases between them. The CDR3 length is 20 residues.

This clone has a handful of counts. The chain carries TRBV28 and TRBJ1-5; 8 bases are a match to TRBD1. The CDR3 is made up of 13 amino acids. The junction had 2 bases not matched to a gene; V was cut back by 6 bases and J by 4 bases. The V gene's germline CDR1 is MDHEN and CDR2 SYDVKM. This CDR3 reads CASRWTGNQPQHF. CDR3 DNA: TGTGCCAGCAGGTGGACAGGGAATCAGCCCCAGCATTTT.

This clone was seen only once. The genes are TRBV27 and TRBJ2-3; 9 bases match TRBD2. The V gene end was trimmed by 3 bases and the J gene end by 4 bases; junction bases not matched to a gene: 8. Germline CDR1 and CDR2: MNHEY and SMNVEV (reference sequence). This CDR3 is built from 16 residues. Here the CDR3 reads CASSLINSGRPDTQYF. The DNA for the CDR3 is TGTGCCAGCAGTTTGATAAATAGCGGGAGACCAGATACGCAGTATTTT.

The V and J genes are TRBV4-2 and TRBJ2-5, with 7 bases aligning to TRBD2. There are 14 residues in the CDR3. V trimming: 0 bases; J trimming: 4 bases; junction bases outside the gene matches: 2. CDR1 is LGHNA, CDR2 YNFKEQ, per germline. The CDR3 protein is CASSQDPGGETQYF. The DNA for the CDR3 is TGTGCCAGCAGCCAAGATCCGGGAGGAGAGACCCAGTACTTC.

The V call is TRBV11-2, the J call TRBJ1-6; D gene ambiguous. V was pared by 3 bases and J by 0 bases, with 9 bases between. This CDR3 has 16 residues. Germline CDR1 and CDR2: SGHAT and FQNNGV. For the CDR3, the DNA is TGTGCCAGCAGCTTCCTGCACAGCTCCTATAATTCACCCCTCCACTTT. Its protein product is CASSFLHSSYNSPLHF.

This chain links TRBV5-5 with TRBJ2-5; D may correspond to TRBD1 or TRBD2 (5 bases each). The V end lost 3 bases, the J end lost 5 bases, and 8 bases lay between the germline ends. The CDR3 spans 12 residues. Germline CDR1 and CDR2: SGHKS and YYEKEE (reference sequence). The CDR3 nucleotides are TGTGCCAGCAGCTGGGGGAAGGAGACCCAGTACTTC. Its translation: CASSWGKETQYF.

The J gene is TRBJ2-6, the V gene TRBV27, with no clear D. The length of the CDR3 is 13 residues. V shed 7 bases and J shed 0 bases, with 4 bases lying between them. CDR1 MNHEY and CDR2 SMNVEV come from the germline V gene (reference sequence). The CDR3 region has the DNA TGTGCCAGCACCATCTCTGGGGCCAACGTCCTGACTTTC. The encoded protein is CASTISGANVLTF.

The V call is TRBV28, the J call TRBJ1-1; D might be TRBD1 (5 bases). This CDR3 is built from 14 residues. Deletions cut 6 bases from V and 1 base from J, with 12 bases between. Per the germline V gene, CDR1 is MDHEN and CDR2 is SYDVKM. CDR3 nucleotides: TGTGCCAGCAGAAACTTCGGACAGAACACTGAAGCTTTCTTT. Translating it yields CASRNFGQNTEAFF. The entire variable domain, with the rest obtained from reference TRBV28 and TRBJ1-1, is as follows: DVKVTQSSRYLVKRTGEKVFLECVQDMDHENMFWYRQDPGLGLRLIYFSYDVKMKEKGDIPEGYSVSREKKERFSLILESASTNQTSMYLCASRNFGQNTEAFFGQGTRLTVV.

The chain uses TRBV6-4 and TRBJ2-3; D not resolved. The germline V gene has CDR1 MRHNA and CDR2 SNTAGT. The CDR3 length is 12 residues. The V and J ends lost 2 bases and 2 bases respectively, with 2 bases between them. For the CDR3, the DNA is TGTGCCAGCAGTGACACCACAGATACGCAGTATTTT. It specifies CASSDTTDTQYF.

The chain employs TRBV15 and TRBJ2-3; tentative D call: TRBD2 (5 bases). Trimming removed 1 base from V and 0 bases from J, with 5 bases in between. The CDR3 sequence is 14 residues long. Germline V lookup: CDR1 LNHNV, CDR2 YYDKDF (reference sequence). The CDR3 bases are TGTGCCACCAGCAGAGCGGGGAGCACAGATACGCAGTATTTT. This encodes CATSRAGSTDTQYF.

CDR3 DNA sequence: TGTGCCAGCAGCTTAGCGCCCAATCAGCCCCAGCATTTT. This encodes CASSLAPNQPQHF. The V gene is TRBV7-2, the J gene TRBJ1-5, with D uncertain. This CDR3 is built from 13 residues. Trimming stripped 0 bases from V and 3 bases from J, with 3 bases between. Looked up from germline, CDR1 is SGHTA and CDR2 is FQGNSA.

This chain connects TRBV5-4 to TRBJ2-7, with 7 bases aligning to TRBD1. J lost 2 bases, V lost 4 bases, and 6 bases had no gene match. Germline CDR1 reads SGHNT; CDR2 reads YYREEE (reference sequence). The CDR3 runs to 14 residues. The CDR3 loop reads CASSRQGAPYEQYF. CDR3 nucleotide sequence: TGTGCCAGCAGCCGACAGGGTGCGCCCTACGAGCAGTACTTC.

The chain employs TRBV7-6 and TRBJ2-5, with TRBD1 matching over 7 bases. CDR3 length equals 14 residues. V shed 1 base and J 5 bases; nucleotides not matched to a gene: 4. Germline CDR1 reads SGHVS; CDR2 reads FNYEAQ. The CDR3 reads CASSLEGAPETQYF. The CDR3 DNA follows: TGTGCCAGCAGCTTAGAGGGGGCTCCTGAGACCCAGTACTTC.

V usage is TRBV28 and J usage is TRBJ2-2; 9 bases are a match to TRBD2. The CDR3 loop spans 15 amino acids. Germline CDR1 MDHEN, CDR2 SYDVKM. The ends lost 7 bases at V and 6 bases at J; junction bases unmatched: 9. CDR3 sequence reads: CASISSGISAGELFF. In DNA form, the CDR3 reads TGTGCCAGCATCTCTAGCGGGATATCGGCCGGGGAGCTGTTTTTT.

The chain recombines TRBV19 with TRBJ2-1; D gene uncertain. V lost 5 bases to trimming and J lost 0 bases, with 8 bases between them. From germline, CDR1 is LNHDA and CDR2 SQIVND (reference sequence). The CDR3 spans 14 residues. The CDR3 here is CASSVVSSYNEQFF. CDR3 bases: TGTGCCAGTAGTGTCGTGAGCTCCTACAATGAGCAGTTCTTC. Based on the CDR3 plus reference TRBV19 and TRBJ2-1, the full variable domain is DGGITQSPKYLFRKEGQNVTLSCEQNLNHDAMYWYRQDPGQGLRLIYYSQIVNDFQKGDIAEGYSVSREKKESFPLTVTSAQKNPTAFYLCASSVVSSYNEQFFGPGTRLTVL.